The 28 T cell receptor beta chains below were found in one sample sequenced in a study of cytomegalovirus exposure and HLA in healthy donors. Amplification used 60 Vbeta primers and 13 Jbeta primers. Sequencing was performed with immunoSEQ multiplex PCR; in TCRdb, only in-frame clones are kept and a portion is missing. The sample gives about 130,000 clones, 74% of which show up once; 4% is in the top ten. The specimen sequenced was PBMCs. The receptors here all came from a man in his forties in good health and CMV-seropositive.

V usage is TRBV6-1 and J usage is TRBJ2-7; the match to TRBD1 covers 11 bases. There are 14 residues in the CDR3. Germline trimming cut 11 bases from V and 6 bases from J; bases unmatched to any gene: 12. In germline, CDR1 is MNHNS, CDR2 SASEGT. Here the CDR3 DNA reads TGTGCCTCCCTCTTTGGGACAGGGGGATCCGAGCAGTACTTC. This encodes CASLFGTGGSEQYF.

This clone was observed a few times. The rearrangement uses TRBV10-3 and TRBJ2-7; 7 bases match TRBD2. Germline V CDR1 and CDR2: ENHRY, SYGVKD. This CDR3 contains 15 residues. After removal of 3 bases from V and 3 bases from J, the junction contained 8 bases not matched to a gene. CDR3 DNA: TGTGCCATCAGTGATAACCCTAGCGGATTCTACGAGCAGTACTTC. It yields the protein CAISDNPSGFYEQYF.

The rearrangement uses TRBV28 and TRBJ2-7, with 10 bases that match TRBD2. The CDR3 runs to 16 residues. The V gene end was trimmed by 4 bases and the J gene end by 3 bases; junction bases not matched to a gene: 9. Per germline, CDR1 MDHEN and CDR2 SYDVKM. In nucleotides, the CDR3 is TGTGCCAGCAGTTCGTATCAAGCGGGGGGGAACTACGAGCAGTACTTC. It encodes CASSSYQAGGNYEQYF.

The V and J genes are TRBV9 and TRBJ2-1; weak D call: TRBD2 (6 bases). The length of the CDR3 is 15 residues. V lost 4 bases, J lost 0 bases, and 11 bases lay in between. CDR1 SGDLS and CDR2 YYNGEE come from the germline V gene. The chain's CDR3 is CASSTRDSSYNEQFF. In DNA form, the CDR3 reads TGTGCCAGCAGCACCCGGGACTCCTCCTACAATGAGCAGTTCTTC.

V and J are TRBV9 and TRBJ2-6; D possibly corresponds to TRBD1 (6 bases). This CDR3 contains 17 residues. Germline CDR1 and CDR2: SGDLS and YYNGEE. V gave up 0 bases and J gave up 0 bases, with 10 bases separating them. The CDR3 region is CASSVVPGVSGANVLTF. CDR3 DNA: TGTGCCAGCAGCGTAGTTCCAGGGGTCTCTGGGGCCAACGTCCTGACTTTC.

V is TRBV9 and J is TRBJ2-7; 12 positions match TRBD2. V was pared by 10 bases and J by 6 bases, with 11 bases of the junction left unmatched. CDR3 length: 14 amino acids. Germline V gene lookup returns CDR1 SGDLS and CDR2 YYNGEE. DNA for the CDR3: TGTGCCGGGGTCAGGGCTAGCGGGAGGGGCGAGCAGTACTTC. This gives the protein CAGVRASGRGEQYF. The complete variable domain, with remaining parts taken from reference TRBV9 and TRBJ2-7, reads DSGVTQTPKHLITATGQRVTLRCSPRSGDLSVYWYQQSLDQGLQFLIQYYNGEERAKGNILERFSAQQFPDLHSELNLSSLELGDSALYFCAGVRASGRGEQYFGPGTRLTVT.

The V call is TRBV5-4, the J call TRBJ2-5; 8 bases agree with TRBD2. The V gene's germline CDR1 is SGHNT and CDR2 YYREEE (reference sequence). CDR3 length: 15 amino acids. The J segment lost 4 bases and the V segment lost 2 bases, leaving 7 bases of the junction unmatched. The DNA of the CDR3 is TGTGCCAGCAGCTTTATAGCGGGGCCGGGAGAGACCCAGTACTTC. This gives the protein CASSFIAGPGETQYF.

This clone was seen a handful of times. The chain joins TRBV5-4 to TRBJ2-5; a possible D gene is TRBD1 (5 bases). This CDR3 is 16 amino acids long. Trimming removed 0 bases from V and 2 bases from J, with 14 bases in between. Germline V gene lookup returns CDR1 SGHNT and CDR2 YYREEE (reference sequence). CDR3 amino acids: CASSLVSRQLQETQYF. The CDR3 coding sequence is TGTGCCAGCAGCTTGGTCAGCCGACAGCTTCAAGAGACCCAGTACTTC.

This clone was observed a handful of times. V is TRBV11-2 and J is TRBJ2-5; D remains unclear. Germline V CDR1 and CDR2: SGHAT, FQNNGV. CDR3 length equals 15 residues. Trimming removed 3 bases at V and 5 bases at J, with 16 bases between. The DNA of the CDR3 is TGTGCCAGCAGCTTGACCGGGTCCCCAAAGGAGACCCAGTACTTC. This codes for CASSLTGSPKETQYF.

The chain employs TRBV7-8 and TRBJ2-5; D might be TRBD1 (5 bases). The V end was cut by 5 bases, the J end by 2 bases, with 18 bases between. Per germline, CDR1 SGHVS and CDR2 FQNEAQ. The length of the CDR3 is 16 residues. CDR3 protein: CASSDRQKSLQETQYF. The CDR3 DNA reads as TGTGCCAGCAGCGACCGACAGAAGTCGCTTCAAGAGACCCAGTACTTC.

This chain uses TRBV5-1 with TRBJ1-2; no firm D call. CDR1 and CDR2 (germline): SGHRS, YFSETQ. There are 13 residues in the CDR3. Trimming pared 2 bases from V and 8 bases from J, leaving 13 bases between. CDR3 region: CASSLGSAGGYTF. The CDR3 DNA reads TGCGCCAGCAGCTTAGGGTCCGCGGGGGGCTACACCTTC.

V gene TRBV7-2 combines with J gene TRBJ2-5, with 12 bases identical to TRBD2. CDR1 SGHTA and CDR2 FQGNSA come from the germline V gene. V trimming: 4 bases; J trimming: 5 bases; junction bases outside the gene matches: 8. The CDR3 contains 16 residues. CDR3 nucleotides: TGTGCCAGCAGCTCCCCGACTAGCGGGAGTAGGGAGACCCAGTACTTC. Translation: CASSSPTSGSRETQYF.

The CDR3, as DNA: TGCGCCAGCAGCCAAGGTTACTTCGCAGGGAATGAGCAGTTCTTC. It codes for CASSQGYFAGNEQFF. The J gene is TRBJ2-1, the V gene TRBV4-1; D is perhaps TRBD1 (5 bases). The V and J ends lost 1 base and 7 bases respectively, with 14 bases between them. The CDR3 consists of 15 residues. Per germline, CDR1 MGHRA and CDR2 YSYEKL.

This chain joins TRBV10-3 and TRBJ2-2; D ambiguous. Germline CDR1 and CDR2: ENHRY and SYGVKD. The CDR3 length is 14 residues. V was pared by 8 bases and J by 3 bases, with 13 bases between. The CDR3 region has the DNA TGTGCCATCCGGAGCGAGGATCACACCGGGGAGCTGTTTTTT. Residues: CAIRSEDHTGELFF.

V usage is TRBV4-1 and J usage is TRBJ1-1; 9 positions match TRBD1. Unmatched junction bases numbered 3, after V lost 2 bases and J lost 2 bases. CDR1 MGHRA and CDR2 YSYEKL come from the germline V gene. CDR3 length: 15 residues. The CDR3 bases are TGCGCCAGCAGCCAAACAGGGGGCGGAAACACTGAAGCTTTCTTT. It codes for CASSQTGGGNTEAFF.

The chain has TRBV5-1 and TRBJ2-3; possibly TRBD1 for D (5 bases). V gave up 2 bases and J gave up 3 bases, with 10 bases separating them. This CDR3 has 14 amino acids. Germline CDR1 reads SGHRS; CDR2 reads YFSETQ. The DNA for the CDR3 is TGCGCCAGCAGCTTCAGGGTTAGGACAGATACGCAGTATTTT. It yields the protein CASSFRVRTDTQYF.

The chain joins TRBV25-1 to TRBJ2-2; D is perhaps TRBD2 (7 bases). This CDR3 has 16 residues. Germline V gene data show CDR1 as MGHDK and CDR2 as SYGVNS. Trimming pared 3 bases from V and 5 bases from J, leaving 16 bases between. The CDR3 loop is CASSDWGGRVTGELFF. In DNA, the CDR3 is TGTGCCAGCAGTGATTGGGGGGGGCGAGTTACCGGGGAGCTGTTTTTT.

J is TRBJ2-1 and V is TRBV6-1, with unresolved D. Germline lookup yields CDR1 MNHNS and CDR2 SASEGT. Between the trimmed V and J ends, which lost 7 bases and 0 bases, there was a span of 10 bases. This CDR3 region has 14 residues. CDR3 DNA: TGTGCCAGCACTTACCTCAGCTCCTACAATGAGCAGTTCTTC. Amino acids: CASTYLSSYNEQFF.

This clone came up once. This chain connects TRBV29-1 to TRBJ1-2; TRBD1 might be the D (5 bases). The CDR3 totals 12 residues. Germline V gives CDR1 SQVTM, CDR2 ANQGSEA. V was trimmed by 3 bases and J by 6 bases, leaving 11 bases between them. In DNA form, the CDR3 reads TGCAGCGTTGATTGGGGGAGGCATGGCTACACCTTC. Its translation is CSVDWGRHGYTF.

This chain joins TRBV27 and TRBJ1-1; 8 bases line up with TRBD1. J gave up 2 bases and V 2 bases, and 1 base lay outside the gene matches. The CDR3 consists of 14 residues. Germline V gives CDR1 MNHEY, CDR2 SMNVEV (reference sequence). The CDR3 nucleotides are TGTGCCAGCAGTTTACAGGGGGCAAACACTGAAGCTTTCTTT. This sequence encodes CASSLQGANTEAFF.

CDR3 bases: TGCGCCAGCAGCTTGGCGACAAATGAGCAGTTCTTC. Translation gives CASSLATNEQFF. This chain connects TRBV5-1 to TRBJ2-1; D remains unclear. The CDR3 length is 12 residues. V was clipped by 0 bases and J by 7 bases, with 5 bases between them. Looked up from germline, CDR1 is SGHRS and CDR2 is YFSETQ.

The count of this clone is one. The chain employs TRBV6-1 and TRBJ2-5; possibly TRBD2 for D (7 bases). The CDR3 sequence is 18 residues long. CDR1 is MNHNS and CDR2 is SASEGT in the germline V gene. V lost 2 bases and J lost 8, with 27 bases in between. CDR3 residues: CASSETRLAGAKRNTQYF. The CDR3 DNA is TGTGCCAGCAGTGAAACTAGACTGGCGGGGGCCAAGAGAAACACCCAGTACTTC.

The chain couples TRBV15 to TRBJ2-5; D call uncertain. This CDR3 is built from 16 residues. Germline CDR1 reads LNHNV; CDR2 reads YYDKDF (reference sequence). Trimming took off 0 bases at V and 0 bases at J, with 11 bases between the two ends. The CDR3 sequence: CATSRELAGNQETQYF. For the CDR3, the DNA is TGTGCCACCAGCAGAGAATTGGCAGGCAACCAAGAGACCCAGTACTTC.

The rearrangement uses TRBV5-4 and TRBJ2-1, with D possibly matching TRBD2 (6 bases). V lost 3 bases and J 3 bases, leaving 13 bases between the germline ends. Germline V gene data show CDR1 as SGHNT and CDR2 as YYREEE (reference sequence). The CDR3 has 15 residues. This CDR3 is CASSSISGNYNEQFF. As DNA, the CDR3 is TGTGCCAGCAGCTCAATTAGCGGTAACTACAATGAGCAGTTCTTC.

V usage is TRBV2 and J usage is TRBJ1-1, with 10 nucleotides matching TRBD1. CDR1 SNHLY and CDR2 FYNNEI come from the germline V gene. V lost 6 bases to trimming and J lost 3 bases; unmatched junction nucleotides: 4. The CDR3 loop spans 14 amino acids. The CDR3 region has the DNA TGTGCCAGCAGGAGACAGGGGGCGGACACTGAAGCTTTCTTT. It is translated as CASRRQGADTEAFF. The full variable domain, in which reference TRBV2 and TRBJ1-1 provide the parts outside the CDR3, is EPEVTQTPSHQVTQMGQEVILRCVPISNHLYFYWYRQILGQKVEFLVSFYNNEISEKSEIFDDQFSVERPDGSNFTLKIRSTKLEDSAMYFCASRRQGADTEAFFGQGTRLTVV.

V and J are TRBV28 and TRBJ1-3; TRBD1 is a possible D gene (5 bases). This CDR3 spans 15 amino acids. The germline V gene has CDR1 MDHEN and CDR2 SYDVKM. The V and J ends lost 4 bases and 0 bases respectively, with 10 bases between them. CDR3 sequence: CASSYLGGSGNTIYF. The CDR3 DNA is TGTGCCAGCAGTTACCTCGGGGGCTCTGGAAACACCATATATTTT. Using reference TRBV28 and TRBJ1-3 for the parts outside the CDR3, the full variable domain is DVKVTQSSRYLVKRTGEKVFLECVQDMDHENMFWYRQDPGLGLRLIYFSYDVKMKEKGDIPEGYSVSREKKERFSLILESASTNQTSMYLCASSYLGGSGNTIYFGEGSWLTVV.

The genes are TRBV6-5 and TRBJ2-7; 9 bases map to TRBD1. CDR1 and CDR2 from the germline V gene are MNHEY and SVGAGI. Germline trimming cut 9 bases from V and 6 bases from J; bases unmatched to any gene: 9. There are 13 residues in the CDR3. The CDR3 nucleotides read TGTGCCAGTTGGCGGACAGGGGTTAGCGAGCAGTACTTC. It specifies CASWRTGVSEQYF.

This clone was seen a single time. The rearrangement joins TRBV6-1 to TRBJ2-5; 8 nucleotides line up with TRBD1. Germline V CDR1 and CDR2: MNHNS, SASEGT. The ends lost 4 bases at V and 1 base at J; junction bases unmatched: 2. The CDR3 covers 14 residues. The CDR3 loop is CASSVGQGQETQYF. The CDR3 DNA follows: TGTGCCAGCAGTGTCGGACAGGGCCAAGAGACCCAGTACTTC.